The 32 T cell receptor beta chains reported below all come from one sample, sequenced in a study of cytomegalovirus exposure and HLA in healthy donors. Researchers ran the PCR with 60 Vbeta and 13 Jbeta primers. Some clones are missing from TCRdb's copy, which holds only in-frame ones; the method was immunoSEQ multiplex PCR. The sample has roughly 200,000 clones, around 80% seen once. Sequenced input: PBMCs. These receptors all stem from a woman in her twenties or thirties in good health and CMV-seropositive.

The chain links TRBV19 to TRBJ2-7; TRBD1 aligns across 8 bases. Per germline, CDR1 LNHDA and CDR2 SQIVND (reference sequence). The CDR3 spans 15 residues. Trimming removed 3 bases from V and 3 bases from J; junction bases left unmatched: 7. CDR3 DNA sequence: TGTGCCAGTAGTATCTCGGACAGGGATCACTACGAGCAGTACTTC. It yields the protein CASSISDRDHYEQYF.

The rearrangement uses TRBV5-1 and TRBJ1-1, with TRBD1 identical over 8 bases. From germline, CDR1 is SGHRS and CDR2 YFSETQ. CDR3 length: 14 residues. The V segment lost 5 bases and the J segment 6 bases; nucleotides outside the gene matches: 9. The CDR3, as DNA: TGCGCCAGCAGTTACGGACAGGGAAGCGCTGAAGCTTTCTTT. Its translation is CASSYGQGSAEAFF.

This clone was found a few times. The chain carries TRBV6-5 and TRBJ2-7; 8 bases map to TRBD2. The germline gives CDR1 MNHEY, CDR2 SVGAGI. The CDR3 has 14 amino acids. V was clipped by 5 bases and J by 7 bases; unmatched bases: 10. The CDR3 DNA reads TGTGCCAGCAGTCACCGGGGGGGAGTAGGGGAGCAGTACTTC. The encoded protein is CASSHRGGVGEQYF.

V usage is TRBV29-1 and J usage is TRBJ2-7; possible D gene TRBD2, 5 bases. The germline V gene has CDR1 SQVTM and CDR2 ANQGSEA. The CDR3 has 12 residues. The V gene lost 5 bases and the J gene lost 2 bases, with 10 bases spanning the gap. CDR3 nucleotides: TGCAGCGTTAAAATCGGGACCTACGAGCAGTACTTC. As protein: CSVKIGTYEQYF.

The chain is built from TRBV9 and TRBJ1-5; no reliable D call. The V end was cut by 0 bases, the J end by 6 bases, with 7 bases between. The CDR3 spans 13 residues. CDR1 is SGDLS and CDR2 is YYNGEE in the germline V gene. The CDR3 loop is CASSVGERQPQHF. The CDR3 nucleotides read TGTGCCAGCAGCGTAGGTGAGCGTCAGCCCCAGCATTTT.

This chain connects TRBV6-6 to TRBJ2-7; D is uncertain. Between the trimmed V and J ends, which lost 7 bases and 4 bases, there was a span of 8 bases. There are 11 residues in the CDR3. CDR1 and CDR2 from the germline V gene are MNHNY and SVGAGI (reference sequence). Here the CDR3 reads CASKTGYEQYF. The CDR3 region has the DNA TGTGCCAGCAAGACTGGATACGAGCAGTACTTC.

The V and J genes are TRBV6-5 and TRBJ1-1; the D gene is possibly TRBD1 (6 bases). The CDR3 has 14 amino acids. Trimming pared 7 bases from V and 0 bases from J, leaving 12 bases between. Germline V gives CDR1 MNHEY, CDR2 SVGAGI. CDR3 DNA: TGTGCCAGCACCTCTACAGGGATGAACACTGAAGCTTTCTTT. Protein sequence: CASTSTGMNTEAFF.

This sequence joins TRBV7-9 and TRBJ2-5; TRBD2 matches at 14 bases. The CDR3 is 17 amino acids. Germline assignment: CDR1 SEHNR and CDR2 FQNEAQ (reference sequence). J lost 1 base, V lost 5 bases, and 6 bases had no gene match. The CDR3 coding sequence is TGTGCCAGCAGCACAGGGACTAGCGGGGGATTCCAAGAGACCCAGTACTTC. Translation gives CASSTGTSGGFQETQYF.

This clone was recorded a few times. The chain has TRBV11-2 and TRBJ1-1, with TRBD1 identical over 8 bases. CDR3 length: 14 amino acids. V was clipped by 5 bases and J by 4 bases; unmatched bases: 6. Germline V gene sequence: CDR1 SGHAT, CDR2 FQNNGV. CDR3 sequence (DNA): TGTGCCAGCAGCCGTACAGGGGGATCCACTGAAGCTTTCTTT. It is translated as CASSRTGGSTEAFF.

This clone was counted between two and nine times. V gene TRBV4-1 combines with J gene TRBJ2-7, with D possibly TRBD2 on 5 matching bases. Trimming took off 3 bases at V and 8 bases at J, with 14 bases between the two ends. The CDR3 is 13 amino acids. Germline assignment: CDR1 MGHRA and CDR2 YSYEKL. CDR3 loop: CASSQARGEQQYF. Written as DNA, the CDR3 is TGCGCCAGCAGCCAGGCCCGTGGGGAGCAGCAGTACTTC.

The gene calls are TRBV9 and TRBJ2-3; 8 bases map to TRBD2. The length of the CDR3 is 17 residues. The ends lost 0 bases at V and 2 bases at J; junction bases unmatched: 8. CDR1 SGDLS and CDR2 YYNGEE come from the germline V gene. The CDR3 reads CASSVGGLRGDTDTQYF. CDR3 coding DNA: TGTGCCAGCAGCGTAGGGGGGCTGCGGGGGGACACAGATACGCAGTATTTT.

The chain uses TRBV13 and TRBJ2-1; 14 nucleotides line up with TRBD2. V shed 5 bases and J 9 bases; nucleotides not matched to a gene: 6. This CDR3 comprises 15 residues. Germline V gene sequence: CDR1 PRHDT, CDR2 FYEKMQ (reference sequence). In DNA form, the CDR3 reads TGTGCCAGCAGCCCGGGACTAGCGGGGGTCGTTGAGCAGTTCTTC. Amino acids: CASSPGLAGVVEQFF.

This clone has a handful of counts. The rearrangement joins TRBV11-2 to TRBJ2-2; the D gene is possibly TRBD2 (6 bases). The V and J ends lost 7 bases and 1 base respectively, with 16 bases between them. In germline, CDR1 is SGHAT, CDR2 FQNNGV. The CDR3 has 16 amino acids. CDR3 DNA: TGTGCCAGCACTGGGTGGGGGGTCGAGAACACCGGGGAGCTGTTTTTT. Protein sequence: CASTGWGVENTGELFF.

This chain uses TRBV10-2 with TRBJ1-5; 8 nucleotides align to TRBD1. The CDR3 runs 12 residues. V lost 10 bases and J lost 5; bases outside the gene matches: 4. Germline CDR1 and CDR2: WSHSY and SAAADI. Written as DNA, the CDR3 is TGCGCCACTGGACAGGGAGATCAGCCCCAGCATTTT. Translation: CATGQGDQPQHF.

The chain couples TRBV10-3 to TRBJ2-1; no clear D. Germline V gives CDR1 ENHRY, CDR2 SYGVKD. The V end was cut by 3 bases, the J end by 6 bases, with 6 bases between. The CDR3 has 12 amino acids. The DNA of the CDR3 is TGTGCCATCAGTGACCCCCTCAATGAGCAGTTCTTC. Its translation is CAISDPLNEQFF.

This chain uses TRBV6-5 with TRBJ1-4, with D unclear. The CDR3 is made up of 14 amino acids. Germline CDR1 reads MNHEY; CDR2 reads SVGAGI. V lost 0 bases to trimming and J lost 4 bases, with 6 bases between them. CDR3 sequence reads: CASSYSTGNEKLFF. CDR3 sequence (DNA): TGTGCCAGCAGTTACTCGACGGGTAATGAAAAACTGTTTTTT.

CDR3 in amino acids: CASSPPDSYNEKLFF. The CDR3 coding sequence is TGTGCCAGCTCACCACCTGACAGCTATAATGAAAAACTGTTTTTT. V gene TRBV18 combines with J gene TRBJ1-4, with a weak D call TRBD1 (5 bases). Germline loops: CDR1 KGHSH, CDR2 LQKENI. This CDR3 is built from 15 residues. The V end lost 0 bases, the J end lost 4 bases, and 9 bases lay between the germline ends.

As regards this clone: The junction shows a germline mismatch at one end, possibly a read error. This rearrangement joins TRBV4-1 to TRBJ2-7, with D unclear. Germline CDR1 and CDR2: MGHRA and YSYEKL. The CDR3 is 14 amino acids. The CDR3 loop is CASSQDGQLYKQYF. Here the CDR3 DNA reads TGCGCCAGCAGCCAAGATGGGCAGCTCTACAAGCAGTACTTC.

The chain joins TRBV30 to TRBJ2-7; 8 bases line up with TRBD2. V lost 2 bases and J lost 0; bases outside the gene matches: 0. Looked up from germline, CDR1 is GTSNPN and CDR2 is SVGIG (reference sequence). The CDR3 length is 13 residues. This CDR3 is CAWSSGSSYEQYF. The CDR3 DNA is TGTGCCTGGAGTAGCGGGAGCTCCTACGAGCAGTACTTC.

This clone showed up just once. The rearrangement links TRBV7-8 to TRBJ2-1; 7 nucleotides line up with TRBD1. The CDR3 is 15 amino acids. V gave up 8 bases and J gave up 2 bases; unmatched junction bases: 9. CDR1 SGHVS and CDR2 FQNEAQ come from the germline V gene. The DNA of the CDR3 is TGTGCCAGCGCCGTCCGGGGACAGACCTACAATGAGCAGTTCTTC. This codes for CASAVRGQTYNEQFF.

The CDR3 region has the DNA TGCGCCAGCAGCTTGGAGGTAGCGGGGGGGGCCTACAATGAGCAGTTCTTC. This gives the protein CASSLEVAGGAYNEQFF. The chain is built from TRBV5-1 and TRBJ2-1; TRBD2 aligns across 11 bases. This CDR3 has 17 amino acids. Per germline, CDR1 SGHRS and CDR2 YFSETQ. Trimming removed 0 bases from V and 2 bases from J; junction bases left unmatched: 4.

The chain couples TRBV4-1 to TRBJ1-6; 8 nucleotides match TRBD1. Germline-derived CDR1 and CDR2 are MGHRA and YSYEKL. This CDR3 contains 18 residues. After removal of 2 bases from V and 0 bases from J, the junction contained 6 bases not matched to a gene. The CDR3 region is CASSQSDRGVSYNSPLHF. In DNA form, the CDR3 reads TGCGCCAGCAGCCAAAGTGACAGGGGTGTCTCCTATAATTCACCCCTCCACTTT.

The chain recombines TRBV12-5 with TRBJ2-1; possibly TRBD2 for D (6 bases). Germline lookup yields CDR1 LGHNT and CDR2 FRNRAP. CDR3 length equals 14 residues. V was clipped by 4 bases and J by 3 bases, with 10 bases between them. CDR3 loop: CASGSSTSYNEQFF. CDR3 DNA sequence: TGTGCTAGTGGTTCATCGACTAGCTACAATGAGCAGTTCTTC.

The chain recombines TRBV19 with TRBJ1-2; 11 positions match TRBD1. CDR1 and CDR2 (germline): LNHDA, SQIVND (reference sequence). The V segment lost 5 bases and the J segment 7 bases; nucleotides outside the gene matches: 12. This CDR3 spans 16 amino acids. The CDR3 reads CASSAPGQGAQGGYTF. Here the CDR3 DNA reads TGTGCCAGTAGTGCTCCCGGACAGGGGGCGCAGGGTGGCTACACCTTC.

This chain links TRBV5-4 with TRBJ1-2, with 11 bases aligning to TRBD1. CDR1 and CDR2 (germline): SGHNT, YYREEE (reference sequence). J was trimmed by 4 bases and V by 6 bases; bases with no gene match: 8. The CDR3 consists of 15 residues. The CDR3: CASNYGQGATYGYTF. For the CDR3, the DNA is TGTGCCAGCAACTACGGACAGGGGGCGACCTATGGCTACACCTTC. The variable domain in full, completed from reference TRBV5-4 and TRBJ1-2, reads ETGVTQSPTHLIKTRGQQVTLRCSSQSGHNTVSWYQQALGQGPQFIFQYYREEENGRGNFPPRFSGLQFPNYSSELNVNALELDDSALYLCASNYGQGATYGYTFGSGTRLTVV.

The sample holds one count of this clone. The rearrangement uses TRBV18 and TRBJ1-2, with 9 bases lining up with TRBD1. There are 13 residues in the CDR3. The V gene's germline CDR1 is KGHSH and CDR2 LQKENI. J lost 5 bases, V lost 6 bases, and 4 bases had no gene match. CDR3 protein: CASSPGQGYGYTF. CDR3 DNA: TGTGCCAGCTCTCCCGGACAGGGGTATGGCTACACCTTC. The variable domain in full, with the rest retrieved from reference TRBV18 and TRBJ1-2, is NAGVMQNPRHLVRRRGQEARLRCSPMKGHSHVYWYRQLPEEGLKFMVYLQKENIIDESGMPKERFSAEFPKEGPSILRIQQVVRGDSAAYFCASSPGQGYGYTFGSGTRLTVV.

This clone was counted a single time. The rearrangement joins TRBV29-1 to TRBJ2-1, with a weak D call TRBD2 (5 bases). Between the trimmed V and J ends, which lost 5 bases and 0 bases, there was a span of 8 bases. Per germline, CDR1 SQVTM and CDR2 ANQGSEA. The CDR3 loop spans 13 amino acids. The CDR3 DNA sequence: TGCAGCGTTCTCCGGGACTCCTACAATGAGCAGTTCTTC. This translates into CSVLRDSYNEQFF.

This chain uses TRBV5-1 with TRBJ1-1; no firm D call. V was clipped by 3 bases and J by 2 bases, with 14 bases between them. Germline-derived CDR1 and CDR2 are SGHRS and YFSETQ. The CDR3 has 15 amino acids. Here the CDR3 DNA reads TGCGCCAGCAGCTCTATAGGCGGCGTAAACACTGAAGCTTTCTTT. It codes for CASSSIGGVNTEAFF.

This sequence joins TRBV11-3 and TRBJ2-5, with a weak D call TRBD2 (5 bases). V was clipped by 3 bases and J by 2 bases, with 10 bases between them. Germline assignment: CDR1 SGHNT and CDR2 YENEEA. The length of the CDR3 is 14 residues. The CDR3 sequence is CASSFLANQETQYF. The CDR3 bases are TGTGCCAGCAGCTTCTTAGCGAATCAAGAGACCCAGTACTTC.

The chain combines TRBV19 with TRBJ2-4, with 8 bases lining up with TRBD2. With 3 bases clipped from V and 6 bases from J, the junction kept 10 bases outside the gene matches. Germline V gene lookup returns CDR1 LNHDA and CDR2 SQIVND (reference sequence). This CDR3 is 16 amino acids long. In DNA, the CDR3 is TGTGCCAGTAGTATTCAGCGGGAGCAGGGTGGAAACATTCAGTACTTC. It translates to CASSIQREQGGNIQYF.

The V call is TRBV11-2, the J call TRBJ2-4, with D perhaps TRBD1 (6 bases). Germline V gene data show CDR1 as SGHAT and CDR2 as FQNNGV. V was pared by 5 bases and J by 0 bases, with 11 bases between. The CDR3 has 15 residues. CDR3: CASSPGVLAKNIQYF. The CDR3 DNA reads as TGTGCCAGCAGCCCAGGGGTACTAGCCAAAAACATTCAGTACTTC.

The table lists this clone with a count of one. As DNA, the CDR3 is TGTGCCTGGAGTAGGCTAGCCTTCAATGAGCAGTTCTTC. Translating gives CAWSRLAFNEQFF. The chain links TRBV30 to TRBJ2-1; D might be TRBD2 (5 bases). From germline, CDR1 is GTSNPN and CDR2 SVGIG (reference sequence). Deletions cut 2 bases from V and 6 bases from J, with 11 bases between. CDR3 length: 13 residues.